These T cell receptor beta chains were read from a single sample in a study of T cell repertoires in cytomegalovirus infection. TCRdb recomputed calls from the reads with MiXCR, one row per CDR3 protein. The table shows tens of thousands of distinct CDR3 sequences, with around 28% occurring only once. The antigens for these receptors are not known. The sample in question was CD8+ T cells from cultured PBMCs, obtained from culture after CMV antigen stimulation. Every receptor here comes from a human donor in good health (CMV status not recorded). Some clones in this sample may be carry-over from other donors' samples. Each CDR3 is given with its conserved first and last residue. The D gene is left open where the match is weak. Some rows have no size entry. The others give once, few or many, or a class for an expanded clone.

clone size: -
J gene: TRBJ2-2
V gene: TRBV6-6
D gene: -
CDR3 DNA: TGTGCCAGCAGTCCGCGATATGAGGACACCGGGGAGCTGTTTTTT
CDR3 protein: CASSPRYEDTGELFF

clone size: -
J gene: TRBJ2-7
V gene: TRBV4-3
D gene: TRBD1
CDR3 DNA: TGCGCCAGCAGCCGGGGACAGGGGGCCTACGAGCAGTACTTC
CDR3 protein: CASSRGQGAYEQYF

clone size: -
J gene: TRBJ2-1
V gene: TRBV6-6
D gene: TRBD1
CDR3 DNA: TGTGCCAGCAGTGTTTGGGACAGGGGGCTTGGAAATGAGCAGTTCTTC
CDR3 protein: CASSVWDRGLGNEQFF

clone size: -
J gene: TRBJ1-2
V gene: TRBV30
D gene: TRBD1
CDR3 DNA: TGTGCCTGGAGTGGAACAGGGGGGAGCTATGGCTACACCTTC
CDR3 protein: CAWSGTGGSYGYTF

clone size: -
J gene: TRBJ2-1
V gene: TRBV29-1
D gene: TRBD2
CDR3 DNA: TGCAGCGTTACTAGCGGGAGGAGCAATGAGCAGTTCTTC
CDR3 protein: CSVTSGRSNEQFF

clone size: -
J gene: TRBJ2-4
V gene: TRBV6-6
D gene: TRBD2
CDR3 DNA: TGTGCCAGCGCCCTGAGGGAGGGCTCGGGGGCCAAAAACATTCAGTACTTC
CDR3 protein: CASALREGSGAKNIQYF

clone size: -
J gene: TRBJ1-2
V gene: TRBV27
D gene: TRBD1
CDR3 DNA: TGTGCCAGCAGTTTACGGGGACAGGGGCAAAACTATGGCTACACCTTC
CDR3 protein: CASSLRGQGQNYGYTF

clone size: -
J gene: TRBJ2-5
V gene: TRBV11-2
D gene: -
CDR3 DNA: TGTGCCAGCACCCCACGCGGAAGCCCCTGGGCCCAGTACTTC
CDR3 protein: CASTPRGSPWAQYF

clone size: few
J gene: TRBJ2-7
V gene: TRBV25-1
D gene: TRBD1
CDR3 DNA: TGTGCCAGCAGTGAGAGACCCGGGACAGGCTACGAGCAGTACTTC
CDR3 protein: CASSERPGTGYEQYF

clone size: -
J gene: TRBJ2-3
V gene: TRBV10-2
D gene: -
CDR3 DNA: TGCGCCAGCATAAGGAGGGACAGTGGCACAGATACGCAGTATTTT
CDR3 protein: CASIRRDSGTDTQYF

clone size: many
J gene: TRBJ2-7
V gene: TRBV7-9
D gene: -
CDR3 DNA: TGTGCCAGCAGCTTAAGGCCGGCTGCCTCCTACGAGCAGTACTTC
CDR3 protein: CASSLRPAASYEQYF

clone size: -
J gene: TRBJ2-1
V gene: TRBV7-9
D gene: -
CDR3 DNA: TGTGCCAGCAGCTTTTATAGCTACAATGAGCAGTTCTTC
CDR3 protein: CASSFYSYNEQFF

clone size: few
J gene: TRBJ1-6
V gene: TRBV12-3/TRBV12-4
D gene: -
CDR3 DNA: TGTGCCAGCAGTTTTCCCGGGGGCGCGGGGTCACCCCTCCACTTT
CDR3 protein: CASSFPGGAGSPLHF

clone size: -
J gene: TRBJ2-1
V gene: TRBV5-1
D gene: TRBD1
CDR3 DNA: TGCGCCAGCAGCTCGCCGGACAGGGGGTCCCACAATGAGCAGTTCTTC
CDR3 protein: CASSSPDRGSHNEQFF

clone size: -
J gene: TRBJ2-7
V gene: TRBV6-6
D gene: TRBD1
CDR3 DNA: TGTGCCAGCAGAACAAGGACAGGGGCGGTGTACGAGCAGTACTTC
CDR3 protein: CASRTRTGAVYEQYF

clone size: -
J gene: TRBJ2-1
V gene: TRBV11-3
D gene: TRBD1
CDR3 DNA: TGTGCCAGCAGCCTAGGGACAGGGGCTGAGCAGTTCTTC
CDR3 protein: CASSLGTGAEQFF

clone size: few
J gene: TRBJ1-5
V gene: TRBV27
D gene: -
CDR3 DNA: TGTGCCAGCAGTCCTTCCGCAGGGGACCTTAATCAGCCCCAGCATTTT
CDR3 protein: CASSPSAGDLNQPQHF

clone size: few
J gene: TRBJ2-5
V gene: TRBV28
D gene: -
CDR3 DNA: TGTGCCAGCAGTTTTCGATTTTCAACCGGGCAAGAGACCCAGTACTTC
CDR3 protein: CASSFRFSTGQETQYF

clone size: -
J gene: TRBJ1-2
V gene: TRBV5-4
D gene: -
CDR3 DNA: TGTGCCAGCAGCTTGGATCAGGCTACTAACTATGGCTACACCTTC
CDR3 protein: CASSLDQATNYGYTF

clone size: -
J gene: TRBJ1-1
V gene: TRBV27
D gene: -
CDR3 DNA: TGTGCCAGCAGTTTAAGGTCCTTGGCGGCCATGAACACTGAAGCTTTCTTT
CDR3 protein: CASSLRSLAAMNTEAFF

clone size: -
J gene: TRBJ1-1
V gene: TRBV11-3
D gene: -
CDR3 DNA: TGTGCCAGCAGCTTAGCTGGCTACACTGAAGCTTTCTTT
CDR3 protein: CASSLAGYTEAFF

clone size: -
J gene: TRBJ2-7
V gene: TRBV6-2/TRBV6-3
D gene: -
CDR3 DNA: TGTGCCAGCAGTCCCTCCGGGGTAACAAACTACGAGCAGTACTTC
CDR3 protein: CASSPSGVTNYEQYF

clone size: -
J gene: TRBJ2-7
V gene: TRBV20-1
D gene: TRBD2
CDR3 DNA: TGCAGTGCTAGAGATACTGGGACTAGCGGACCCTACGAGCAGTACTTC
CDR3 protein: CSARDTGTSGPYEQYF

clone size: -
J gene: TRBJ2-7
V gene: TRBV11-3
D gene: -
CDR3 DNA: TGTGCCAGCAGCGACTACAGGGAAGGGTACGAGCAGTACTTC
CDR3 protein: CASSDYREGYEQYF

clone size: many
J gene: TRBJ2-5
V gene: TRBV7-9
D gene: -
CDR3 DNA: TGTGCCAGCAGCTTAAATGCAGGGCAAGAGACCCAGTACTTC
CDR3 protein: CASSLNAGQETQYF

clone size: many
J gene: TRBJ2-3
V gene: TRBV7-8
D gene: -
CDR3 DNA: TGTGCCAGCAGCCTCATAGGGGGGAGCACAGATACGCAGTATTTT
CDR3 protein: CASSLIGGSTDTQYF

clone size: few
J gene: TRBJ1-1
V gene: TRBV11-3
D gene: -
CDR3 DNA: TGTGCCAGCAGCCTAGTCGAGAGAAACACTGAAGCTTTCTTT
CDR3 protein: CASSLVERNTEAFF

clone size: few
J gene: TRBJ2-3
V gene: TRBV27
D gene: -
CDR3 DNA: TGTGCCAGCAGTTCCTGGGGAGCGGGCACAGATACGCAGTATTTT
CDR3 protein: CASSSWGAGTDTQYF

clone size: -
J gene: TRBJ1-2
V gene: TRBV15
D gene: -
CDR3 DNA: TGTGCCACCAGCAGAGTAAACAGGGAAAGCTACACCTTC
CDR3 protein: CATSRVNRESYTF

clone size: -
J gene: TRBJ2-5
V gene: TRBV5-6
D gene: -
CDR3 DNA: TGTGCCAGCAGCTTGGGTAGTATCGGGGAGACCCAGTACTTC
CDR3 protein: CASSLGSIGETQYF

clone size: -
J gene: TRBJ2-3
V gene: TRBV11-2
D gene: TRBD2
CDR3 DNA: TGTGCCAGCAGTTCACCGGGACTAGCGGGAGCAGATACGCAGTATTTT
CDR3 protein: CASSSPGLAGADTQYF

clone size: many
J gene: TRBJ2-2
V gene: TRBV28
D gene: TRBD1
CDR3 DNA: TGTGCCAGCAGCCCTGACAGGGTGGCCGGGGAGCTGTTTTTT
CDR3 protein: CASSPDRVAGELFF

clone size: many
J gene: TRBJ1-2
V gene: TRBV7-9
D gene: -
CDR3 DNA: TGTGCCAGCAGCTTCCGGGGAGGCTATGGCTACACCTTC
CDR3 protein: CASSFRGGYGYTF

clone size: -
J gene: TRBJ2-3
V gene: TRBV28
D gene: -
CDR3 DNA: TGTGCCAGCAGTTACCTTAGGAGCACAGATACGCAGTATTTT
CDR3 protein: CASSYLRSTDTQYF

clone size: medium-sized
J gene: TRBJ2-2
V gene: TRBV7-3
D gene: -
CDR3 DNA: TGTGCCAGCAAGGGGGGGCCGAGCACCGGGGAGCTGTTTTTT
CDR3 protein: CASKGGPSTGELFF

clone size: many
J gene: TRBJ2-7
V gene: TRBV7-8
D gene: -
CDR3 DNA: TGTGCCAGCAGCCTCCGACCGCCAGGGCACGAGCAGTACTTC
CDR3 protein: CASSLRPPGHEQYF

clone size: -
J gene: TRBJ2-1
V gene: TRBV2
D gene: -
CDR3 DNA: TGTGCCAGCAGTGATCTGGACACTTCTTACCATGAGCAGTTCTTC
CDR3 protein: CASSDLDTSYHEQFF

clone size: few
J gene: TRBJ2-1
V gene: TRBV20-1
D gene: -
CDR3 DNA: TGCAGTGCTAGAGACGGCAGCTCCTACAATGAGCAGTTCTTC
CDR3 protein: CSARDGSSYNEQFF

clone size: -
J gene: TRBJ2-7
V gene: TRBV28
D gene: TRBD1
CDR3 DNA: TGTGCCAGCAGTTTGGGACAGGGCTCCGAGCAGTACTTC
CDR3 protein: CASSLGQGSEQYF

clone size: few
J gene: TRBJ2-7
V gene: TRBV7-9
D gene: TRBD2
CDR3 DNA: TGTGCCACCCTCTCCCTCGCGGGAGGGCCGGACGAGCAGTACTTC
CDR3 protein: CATLSLAGGPDEQYF

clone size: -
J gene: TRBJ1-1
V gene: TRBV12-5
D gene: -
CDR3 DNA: TGTGCTAGTGGTTTGGTTTTTTCTGCGGGACAGAACACTGAAGCTTTCTTT
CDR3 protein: CASGLVFSAGQNTEAFF

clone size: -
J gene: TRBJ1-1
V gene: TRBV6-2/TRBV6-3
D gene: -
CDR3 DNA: TGTGCCAGCAGTCTCGACAGGACTGAAGCTTTCTTT
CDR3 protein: CASSLDRTEAFF

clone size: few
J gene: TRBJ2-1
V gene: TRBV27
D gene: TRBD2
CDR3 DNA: TGTGCCAGCAGTTCGAGCGGGGGCTCGGGGAGGGAGCAGTTCTTC
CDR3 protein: CASSSSGGSGREQFF

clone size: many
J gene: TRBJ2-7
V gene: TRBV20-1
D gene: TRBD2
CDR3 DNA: TGCAGTGCTAGATTAGCGGGAGGAGTGGTCGAGCAGTACTTC
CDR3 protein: CSARLAGGVVEQYF

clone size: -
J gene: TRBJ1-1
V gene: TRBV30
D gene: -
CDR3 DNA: TGTGCCTGGAGTGAAGGGGCCACTGAAGCTTTCTTT
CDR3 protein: CAWSEGATEAFF

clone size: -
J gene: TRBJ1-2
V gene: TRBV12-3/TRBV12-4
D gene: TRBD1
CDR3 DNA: TGTGCCAGCAGTTTAGCGGGACAGAATCCTAACTATGGCTACACCTTC
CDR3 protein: CASSLAGQNPNYGYTF

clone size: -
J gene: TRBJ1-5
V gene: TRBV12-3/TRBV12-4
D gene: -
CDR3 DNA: TGTGCCAGCAGTCCCCCCGGGGAGCCCCAGCATTTT
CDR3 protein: CASSPPGEPQHF